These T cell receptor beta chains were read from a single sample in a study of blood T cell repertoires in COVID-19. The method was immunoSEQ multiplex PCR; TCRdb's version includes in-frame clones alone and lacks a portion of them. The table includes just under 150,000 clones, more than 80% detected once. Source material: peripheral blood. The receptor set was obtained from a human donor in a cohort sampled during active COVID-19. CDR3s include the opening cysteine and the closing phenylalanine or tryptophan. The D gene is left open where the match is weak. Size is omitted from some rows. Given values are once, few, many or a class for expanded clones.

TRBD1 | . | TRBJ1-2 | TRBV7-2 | CASSLGDRRGYTF | TGTGCCAGCAGCTTAGGGGACAGGAGGGGCTACACCTTC
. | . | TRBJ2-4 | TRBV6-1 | CASSETGLAKNIQYF | TGTGCCAGCAGTGAGACAGGATTAGCCAAAAACATTCAGTACTTC
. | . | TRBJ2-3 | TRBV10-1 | CASPPRPRGTDTQYF | TGCGCCAGTCCTCCTAGGCCCCGGGGCACAGATACGCAGTATTTT
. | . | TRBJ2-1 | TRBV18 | CASSPPSNSNEQFF | TGTGCCAGCTCACCACCGTCTAACTCCAATGAGCAGTTCTTC
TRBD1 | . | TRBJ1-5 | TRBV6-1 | CASSEGQPNQPQHF | TGTGCCAGCAGTGAGGGACAGCCCAATCAGCCCCAGCATTTT
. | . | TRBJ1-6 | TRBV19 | CASSIIGDSLSSYNSPLHF | TGTGCCAGTAGTATAATCGGCGACAGCTTGAGCTCCTATAATTCACCCCTCCACTTT
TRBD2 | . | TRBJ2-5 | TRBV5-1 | CASSGTSGRALETQYF | TGCGCCAGCAGCGGGACTAGCGGGAGGGCCTTGGAGACCCAGTACTTC
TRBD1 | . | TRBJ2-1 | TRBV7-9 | CASSFRGRYNEQFF | TGTGCCAGCAGCTTCAGGGGGCGCTACAATGAGCAGTTCTTC
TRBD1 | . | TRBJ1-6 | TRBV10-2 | CAMGQGINSPLHF | TGCGCCATGGGACAGGGGATTAATTCACCCCTCCACTTT
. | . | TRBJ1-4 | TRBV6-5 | CASSFQGPEKLFF | TGTGCCAGCAGTTTTCAGGGCCCTGAAAAACTGTTTTTT
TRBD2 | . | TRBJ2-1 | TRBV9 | CASSPSPGLAGLDEQFF | TGTGCCAGCAGCCCATCACCGGGACTAGCGGGATTGGATGAGCAGTTCTTC
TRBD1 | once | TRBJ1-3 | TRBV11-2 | CASSPTGANSGNTIYF | TGTGCCAGCAGCCCCACAGGGGCCAACTCTGGAAACACCATATATTTT
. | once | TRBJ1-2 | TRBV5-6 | CASSLGALVGYGYTF | TGTGCCAGCAGCTTGGGAGCTTTGGTCGGCTATGGCTACACCTTC
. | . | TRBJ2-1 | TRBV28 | CASSPPEGGLSYNEQFF | TGTGCCAGCAGTCCGCCAGAGGGGGGGCTCTCCTACAATGAGCAGTTCTTC
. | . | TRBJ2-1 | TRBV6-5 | CASSYSSGENEQFF | TGTGCCAGCAGTTACTCGTCAGGGGAGAATGAGCAGTTCTTC
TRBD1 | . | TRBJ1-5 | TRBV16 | CASSQSGTGVQPQHF | TGTGCCAGCAGCCAATCGGGGACAGGGGTTCAGCCCCAGCATTTT
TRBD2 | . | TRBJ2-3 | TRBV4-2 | CASSQESLGLAGGTDTQYF | TGTGCCAGCAGCCAAGAGTCCCTCGGACTAGCGGGGGGCACAGATACGCAGTATTTT
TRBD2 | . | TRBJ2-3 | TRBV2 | CASWGGGRTDTQYF | TGTGCCAGCTGGGGCGGGGGGAGGACAGATACGCAGTATTTT
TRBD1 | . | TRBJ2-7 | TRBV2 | CASRGRSQGVIYEQYF | TGTGCCAGCAGAGGTAGGAGCCAGGGGGTGATCTACGAGCAGTACTTC
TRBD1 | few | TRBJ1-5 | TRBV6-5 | CASSTDRNYQPQHF | TGTGCCAGCAGTACGGACAGGAACTATCAGCCCCAGCATTTT
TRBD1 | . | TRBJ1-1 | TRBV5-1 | CASSLAETGVEAFF | TGCGCCAGCAGCTTGGCCGAGACAGGGGTCGAAGCTTTCTTT
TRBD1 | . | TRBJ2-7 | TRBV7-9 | CASSFGDRAAYEQYF | TGTGCCAGCAGCTTCGGAGACAGGGCCGCCTACGAGCAGTACTTC
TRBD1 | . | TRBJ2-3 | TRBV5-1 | CASSLQGAGDTQYF | TGCGCCAGCAGCTTGCAGGGGGCGGGAGATACGCAGTATTTT
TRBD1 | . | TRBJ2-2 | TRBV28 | CASSDRGPAGELFF | TGTGCCAGCAGCGACAGGGGGCCGGCCGGGGAGCTGTTTTTT
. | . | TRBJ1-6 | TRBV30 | CAWSDRDHSPLHF | TGTGCCTGGAGTGACAGGGATCATTCACCCCTCCACTTT
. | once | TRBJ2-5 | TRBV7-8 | CASSRVGGTQYF | TGTGCCAGCAGCCGGGTAGGGGGGACCCAGTACTTC
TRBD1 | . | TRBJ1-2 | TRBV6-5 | CASSPDRGGNYGYTF | TGTGCCAGCAGTCCTGACAGGGGTGGCAACTATGGCTACACCTTC
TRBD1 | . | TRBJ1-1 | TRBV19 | CASSSTGDTEAFF | TGTGCCAGTAGTTCGACAGGGGACACTGAAGCTTTCTTT
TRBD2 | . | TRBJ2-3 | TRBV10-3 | CAISRLAGGGDTQYF | TGTGCCATCAGCAGACTAGCGGGAGGTGGAGATACGCAGTATTTT
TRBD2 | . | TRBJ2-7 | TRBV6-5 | CASKWEGLSYEQYF | TGTGCCAGCAAATGGGAGGGGCTCTCCTACGAGCAGTACTTC
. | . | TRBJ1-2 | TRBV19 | CASSNRQGGDGYTF | TGTGCCAGTAGTAATCGGCAGGGAGGGGATGGCTACACCTTC
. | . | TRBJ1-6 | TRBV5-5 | CASSARPDPASIPLHF | TGTGCCAGCAGCGCCCGGCCCGACCCAGCGTCCATTCCCCTCCACTTT
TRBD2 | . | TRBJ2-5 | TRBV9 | CASSQSGRAFETQYF | TGTGCCAGCAGCCAGTCCGGGAGGGCCTTTGAGACCCAGTACTTC
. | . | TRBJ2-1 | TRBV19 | CATSDSYNEQFF | TGTGCCACCTCGGACAGTTACAATGAGCAGTTCTTC
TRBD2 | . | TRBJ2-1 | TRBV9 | CASSRLAHEQFF | TGTGCCAGCAGCCGACTAGCCCATGAGCAGTTCTTC
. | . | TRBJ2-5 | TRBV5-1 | CASSLAGQGETQYF | TGCGCCAGCAGCTTGGCAGGGCAGGGAGAGACCCAGTACTTC
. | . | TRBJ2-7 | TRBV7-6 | CASSMNTGGEQYF | TGTGCCAGCAGCATGAATACCGGGGGCGAGCAGTACTTC
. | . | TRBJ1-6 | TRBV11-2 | CASSLRTVSASGSPLHF | TGTGCCAGCAGCTTACGGACAGTATCCGCATCCGGTTCACCCCTCCACTTT
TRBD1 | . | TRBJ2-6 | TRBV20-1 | CSASDRGSSGANVLTF | TGCAGTGCTAGTGACAGGGGTTCGTCTGGGGCCAACGTCCTGACTTTC
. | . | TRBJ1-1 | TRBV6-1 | CASSDSPVRPIAGDTEAFF | TGTGCCAGCAGTGATTCCCCGGTCCGCCCAATCGCGGGGGACACTGAAGCTTTCTTT
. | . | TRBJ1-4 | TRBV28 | CASRAGNEKLFF | TGTGCCAGCAGGGCAGGGAATGAAAAACTGTTTTTT
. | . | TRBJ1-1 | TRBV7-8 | CASSLDFDWAVRTEAFF | TGTGCCAGCAGCTTAGATTTTGATTGGGCAGTCAGAACTGAAGCTTTCTTT
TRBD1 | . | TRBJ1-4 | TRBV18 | CASSPPQGQRVF | TGTGCCAGCTCACCACCCCAGGGACAGAGAGTTTTT
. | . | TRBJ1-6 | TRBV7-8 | CASSLGGQMNSPLHF | TGTGCCAGCAGCTTGGGGGGGCAGATGAATTCACCCCTCCACTTT
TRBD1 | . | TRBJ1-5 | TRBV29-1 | CSALSTGSGPQHF | TGCAGCGCCCTATCGACAGGGTCAGGGCCCCAGCATTTT
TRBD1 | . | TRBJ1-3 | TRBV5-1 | CASRKGTGAGNTIYF | TGCGCCAGCAGAAAAGGGACAGGGGCTGGAAACACCATATATTTT
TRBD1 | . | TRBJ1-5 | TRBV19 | CASSIGQGATSIEPQHF | TGTGCCAGTAGTATCGGACAGGGGGCTACTTCCATAGAGCCCCAGCATTTT
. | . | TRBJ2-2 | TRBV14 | CASSRTTLSGELFF | TGTGCCAGCAGCAGGACTACCCTCTCCGGGGAGCTGTTTTTT
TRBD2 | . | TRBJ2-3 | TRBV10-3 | CAIRGSGIGGTDTQYF | TGTGCCATCAGGGGTAGCGGGATTGGGGGAACAGATACGCAGTATTTT
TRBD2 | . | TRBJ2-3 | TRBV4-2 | CASSQQPTSGGNTDTQYF | TGTGCCAGCAGCCAACAGCCCACTAGCGGGGGGAACACAGATACGCAGTATTTT
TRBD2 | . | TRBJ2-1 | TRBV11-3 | CASSLASGSFGDNEQFF | TGTGCCAGCAGCTTAGCTAGCGGGAGTTTCGGAGACAATGAGCAGTTCTTC
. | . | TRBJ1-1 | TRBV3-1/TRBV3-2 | CASSQATYGAFF | TGTGCCAGCAGCCAAGCTACGTACGGAGCTTTCTTT
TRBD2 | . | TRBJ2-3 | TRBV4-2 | CASSQERGGTSGASSTDTQYF | TGTGCCAGCAGCCAAGAAAGGGGCGGGACTAGCGGAGCATCTAGCACAGATACGCAGTATTTT
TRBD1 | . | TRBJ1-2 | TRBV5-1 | CASRLIRQGVNYGYTF | TGCGCCAGCAGATTAATTCGACAGGGGGTAAACTATGGCTACACCTTC
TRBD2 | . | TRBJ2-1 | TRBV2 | CASSSTSYNNEQFF | TGTGCCAGCAGCTCGACTAGCTACAACAATGAGCAGTTCTTC
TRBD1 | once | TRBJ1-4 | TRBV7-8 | CASSSGQGNEKLFF | TGTGCCAGCAGCTCGGGACAGGGTAATGAAAAACTGTTTTTT
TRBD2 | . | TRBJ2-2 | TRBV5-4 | CASSRDGGDLTGELFF | TGTGCCAGCAGCCGTGACGGGGGGGACCTCACCGGGGAGCTGTTTTTT
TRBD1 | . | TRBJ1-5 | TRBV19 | CASRPIDRGDQPQHF | TGTGCCAGTAGACCGATAGACAGGGGCGATCAGCCCCAGCATTTT
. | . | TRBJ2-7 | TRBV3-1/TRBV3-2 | CASSQAYLADSSYEQYF | TGTGCCAGCAGCCAAGCCTATTTAGCAGATTCATCCTACGAGCAGTACTTC